This TCR beta chain was captured by sequencing in a study of blood T cell repertoires in COVID-19. Turning to the study itself: Italy, Spain and the United States were the sources of the convalescent and acute COVID-19 samples. In each case, the material was cDNA or gDNA derived from T cells, B-cell-depleted T cells, or PBMCs.

Each participant's cohort was designated according to participant-reported clinical history. Shortly before study entry, within 2 weeks, exposed participants had met a COVID-19 case. With 7 bases removed from V and 4 bases from J, the gap between germline ends came to 13 bases. Germline CDR1 WSHSY, CDR2 SAAADI. The CDR3 totals 13 residues. The repertoire was sequenced with immunoSEQ multiplex PCR; TCRdb's copy has only in-frame clones and lacks some. Here the sample spans a few hundred thousand clones, about 89% being singletons. This receptor was obtained from a middle-aged woman who had been exposed to COVID-19. Sample: PBMCs or T cells enriched from blood (not recorded which). The chain uses TRBV10-2 and TRBJ1-1; possible D gene TRBD1, 5 bases. The CDR3 nucleotides are TGCGCCAGCACGACAGTCTGGGGCACTGAAGCTTTCTTT. It specifies CASTTVWGTEAFF.